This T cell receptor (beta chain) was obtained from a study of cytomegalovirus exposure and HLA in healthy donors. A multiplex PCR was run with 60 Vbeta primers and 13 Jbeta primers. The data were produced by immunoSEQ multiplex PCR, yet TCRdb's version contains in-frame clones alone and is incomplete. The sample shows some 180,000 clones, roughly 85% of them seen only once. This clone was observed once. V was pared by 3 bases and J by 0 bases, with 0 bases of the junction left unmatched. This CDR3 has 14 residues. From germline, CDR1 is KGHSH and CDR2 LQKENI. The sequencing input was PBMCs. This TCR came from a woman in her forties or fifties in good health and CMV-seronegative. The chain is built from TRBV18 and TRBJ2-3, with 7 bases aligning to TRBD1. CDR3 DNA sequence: TGTGCCAGCTCACCGGGACAGAGCACAGATACGCAGTATTTT. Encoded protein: CASSPGQSTDTQYF.